This T cell receptor (beta chain) was found in a study of cytomegalovirus exposure and HLA in healthy donors. Trimming cost V 6 bases and J 8 bases, with 16 bases left between them. The CDR3 is 13 residues long. The germline V gene has CDR1 MNHNS and CDR2 SASEGT. PCR primers comprised 60 Vbeta and 13 Jbeta primers. Sequencing was performed with immunoSEQ multiplex PCR; in TCRdb, only in-frame clones are kept and a portion is missing. This table holds 20,000 to 25,000 clones. V and J are TRBV6-1 and TRBJ1-2, with TRBD1 as a possible D gene (6 bases). The specimen sequenced was PBMCs. The TCR comes from a male donor in good health and CMV-seropositive. Here the CDR3 reads CASRQQGKEGYTF. The CDR3 nucleotides read TGTGCCAGCAGGCAACAGGGTAAGGAAGGCTACACCTTC.